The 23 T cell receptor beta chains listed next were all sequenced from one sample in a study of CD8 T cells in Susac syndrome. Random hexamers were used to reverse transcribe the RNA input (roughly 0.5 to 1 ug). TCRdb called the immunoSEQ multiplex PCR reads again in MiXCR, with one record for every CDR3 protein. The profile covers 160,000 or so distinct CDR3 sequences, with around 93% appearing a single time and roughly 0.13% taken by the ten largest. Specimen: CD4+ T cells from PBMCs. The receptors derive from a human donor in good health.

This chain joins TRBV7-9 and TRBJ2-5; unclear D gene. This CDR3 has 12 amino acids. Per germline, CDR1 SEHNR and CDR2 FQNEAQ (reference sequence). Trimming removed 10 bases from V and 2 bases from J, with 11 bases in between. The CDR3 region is CATGRFQETQYF. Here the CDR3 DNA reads TGTGCCACCGGCCGCTTTCAAGAGACCCAGTACTTC. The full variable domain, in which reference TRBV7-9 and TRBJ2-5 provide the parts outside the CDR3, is DTGVSQNPRHKITKRGQNVTFRCDPISEHNRLYWYRQTLGQGPEFLTYFQNEAQLEKSRLLSDRFSAERPKGSFSTLEIQRTEQGDSAMYLCATGRFQETQYFGPGTRLLVL.

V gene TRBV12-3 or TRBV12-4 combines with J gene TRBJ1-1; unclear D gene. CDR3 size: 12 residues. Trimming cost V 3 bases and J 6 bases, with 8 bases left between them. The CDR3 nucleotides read TGTGCCAGCAGTTTGAGGGCGCCTGAAGCTTTCTTT. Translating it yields CASSLRAPEAFF.

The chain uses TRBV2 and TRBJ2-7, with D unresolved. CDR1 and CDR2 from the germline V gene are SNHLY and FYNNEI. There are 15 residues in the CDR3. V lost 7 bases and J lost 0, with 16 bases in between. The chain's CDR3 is CASTRLGSSSYEQYF. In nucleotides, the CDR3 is TGTGCCAGCACCCGCTTGGGCTCTAGCTCCTACGAGCAGTACTTC.

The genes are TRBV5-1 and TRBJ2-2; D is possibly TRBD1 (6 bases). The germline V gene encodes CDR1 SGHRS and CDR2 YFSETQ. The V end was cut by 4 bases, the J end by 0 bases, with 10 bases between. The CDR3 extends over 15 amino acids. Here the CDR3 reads CASSVTGANTGELFF. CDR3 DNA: TGCGCCAGCAGCGTGACAGGAGCGAACACCGGGGAGCTGTTTTTT.

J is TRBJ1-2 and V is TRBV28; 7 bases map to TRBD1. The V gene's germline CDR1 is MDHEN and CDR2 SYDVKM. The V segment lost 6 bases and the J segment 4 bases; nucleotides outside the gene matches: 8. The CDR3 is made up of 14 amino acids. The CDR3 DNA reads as TGTGCCAGCAGGACTGGACAGGCGAGCTATGGCTACACCTTC. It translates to CASRTGQASYGYTF.

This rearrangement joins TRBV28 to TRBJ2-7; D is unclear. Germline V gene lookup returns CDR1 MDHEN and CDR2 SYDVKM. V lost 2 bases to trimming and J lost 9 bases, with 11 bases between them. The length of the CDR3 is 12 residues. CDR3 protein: CASSLGQGGQYF. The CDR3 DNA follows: TGTGCCAGCAGTTTAGGGCAAGGTGGGCAGTACTTC. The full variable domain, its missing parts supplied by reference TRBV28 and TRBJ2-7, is DVKVTQSSRYLVKRTGEKVFLECVQDMDHENMFWYRQDPGLGLRLIYFSYDVKMKEKGDIPEGYSVSREKKERFSLILESASTNQTSMYLCASSLGQGGQYFGPGTRLTVT.

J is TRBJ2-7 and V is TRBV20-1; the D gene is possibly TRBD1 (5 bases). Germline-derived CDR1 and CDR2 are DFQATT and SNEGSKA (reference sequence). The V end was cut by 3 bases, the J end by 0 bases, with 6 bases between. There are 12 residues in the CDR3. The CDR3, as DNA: TGCAGTGCTAGGGACAACTCCTACGAGCAGTACTTC. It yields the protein CSARDNSYEQYF.

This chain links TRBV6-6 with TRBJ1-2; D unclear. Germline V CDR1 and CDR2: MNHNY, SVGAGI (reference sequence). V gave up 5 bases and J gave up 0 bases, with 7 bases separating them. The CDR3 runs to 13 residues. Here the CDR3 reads CASSTQTNYGYTF. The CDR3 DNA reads TGTGCCAGCAGTACCCAGACTAACTATGGCTACACCTTC.

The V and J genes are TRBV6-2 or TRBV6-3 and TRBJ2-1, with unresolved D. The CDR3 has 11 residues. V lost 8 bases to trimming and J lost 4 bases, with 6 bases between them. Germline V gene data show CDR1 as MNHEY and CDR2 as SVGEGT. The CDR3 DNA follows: TGTGCCAGCGCCAGATACAATGAGCAGTTCTTC. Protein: CASARYNEQFF.

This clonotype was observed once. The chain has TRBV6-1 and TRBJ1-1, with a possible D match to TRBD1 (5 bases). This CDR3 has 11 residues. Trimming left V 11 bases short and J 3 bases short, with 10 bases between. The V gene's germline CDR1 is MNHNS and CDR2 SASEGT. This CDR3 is CACRRDTEAFF. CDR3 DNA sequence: TGTGCCTGCCGCAGGGACACTGAAGCTTTCTTT.

The CDR3 DNA reads as TGTGCCAGCAGCTTAGGAACGACAGGGCACTTTAATTCACCCCTCCACTTT. Translating gives CASSLGTTGHFNSPLHF. V is TRBV7-9 and J is TRBJ1-6; 7 positions match TRBD1. Trimming cost V 1 base and J 6 bases; bases outside gene matches: 9. This CDR3 contains 17 residues. From germline, CDR1 is SEHNR and CDR2 FQNEAQ (reference sequence). Using reference TRBV7-9 and TRBJ1-6 for the parts outside the CDR3, the full variable domain is DTGVSQNPRHKITKRGQNVTFRCDPISEHNRLYWYRQTLGQGPEFLTYFQNEAQLEKSRLLSDRFSAERPKGSFSTLEIQRTEQGDSAMYLCASSLGTTGHFNSPLHFGNGTRLTVT.

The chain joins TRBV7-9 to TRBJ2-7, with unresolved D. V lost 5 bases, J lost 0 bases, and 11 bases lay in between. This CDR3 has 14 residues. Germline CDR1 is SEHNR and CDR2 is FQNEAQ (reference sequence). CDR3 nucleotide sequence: TGTGCCAGCAGCCGTACACGTACCTCCTACGAGCAGTACTTC. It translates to CASSRTRTSYEQYF.

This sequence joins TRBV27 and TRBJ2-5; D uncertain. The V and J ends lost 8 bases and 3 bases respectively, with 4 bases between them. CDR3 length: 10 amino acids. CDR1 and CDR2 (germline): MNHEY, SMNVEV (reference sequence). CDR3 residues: CASGKETQYF. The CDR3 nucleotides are TGTGCCAGCGGGAAAGAGACCCAGTACTTC.

The CDR3, as DNA: TGTGCCAGCAACGATCTAAGGAGGAGCGGCACAGATACGCAGTATTTT. This sequence encodes CASNDLRRSGTDTQYF. The J gene is TRBJ2-3, the V gene TRBV7-2; tentatively, D is TRBD2 (5 bases). Per germline, CDR1 SGHTA and CDR2 FQGNSA. Trimming left V 7 bases short and J 1 base short, with 18 bases between. The CDR3 has 16 amino acids.

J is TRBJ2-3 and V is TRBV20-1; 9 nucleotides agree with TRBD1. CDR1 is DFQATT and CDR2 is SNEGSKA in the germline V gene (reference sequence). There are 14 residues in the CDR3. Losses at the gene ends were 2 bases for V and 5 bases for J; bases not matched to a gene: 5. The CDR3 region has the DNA TGCAGTGCTAGACATGGGACAGGGAAAGATACGCAGTATTTT. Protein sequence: CSARHGTGKDTQYF.

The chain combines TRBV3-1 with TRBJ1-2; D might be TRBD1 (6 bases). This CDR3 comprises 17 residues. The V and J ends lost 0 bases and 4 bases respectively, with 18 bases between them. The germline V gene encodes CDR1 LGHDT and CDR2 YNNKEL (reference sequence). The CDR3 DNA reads TGTGCCAGCAGCCAAGAATGGGGGGCGCGAGTTAGCTATGGCTACACCTTC. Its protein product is CASSQEWGARVSYGYTF.

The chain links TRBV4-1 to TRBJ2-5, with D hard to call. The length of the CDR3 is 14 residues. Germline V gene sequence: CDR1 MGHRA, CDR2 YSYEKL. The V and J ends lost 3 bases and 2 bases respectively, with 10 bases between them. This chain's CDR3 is CASSQTGPQETQYF. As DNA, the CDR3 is TGCGCCAGCAGCCAGACCGGGCCACAAGAGACCCAGTACTTC.

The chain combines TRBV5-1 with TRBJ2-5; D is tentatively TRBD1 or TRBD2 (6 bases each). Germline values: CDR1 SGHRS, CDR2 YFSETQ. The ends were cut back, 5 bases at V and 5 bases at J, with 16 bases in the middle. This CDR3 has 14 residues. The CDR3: CASSIGGGGETQYF. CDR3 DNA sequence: TGCGCCAGCAGTATCGGAGGAGGGGGGGAGACCCAGTACTTC.

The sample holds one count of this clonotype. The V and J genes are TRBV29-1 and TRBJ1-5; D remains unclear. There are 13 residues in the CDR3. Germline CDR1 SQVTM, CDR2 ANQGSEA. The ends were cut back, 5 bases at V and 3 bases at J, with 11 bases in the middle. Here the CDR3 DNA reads TGCAGCGTTTTAGCTCAGCCCAATCAGCCCCAGCATTTT. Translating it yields CSVLAQPNQPQHF.

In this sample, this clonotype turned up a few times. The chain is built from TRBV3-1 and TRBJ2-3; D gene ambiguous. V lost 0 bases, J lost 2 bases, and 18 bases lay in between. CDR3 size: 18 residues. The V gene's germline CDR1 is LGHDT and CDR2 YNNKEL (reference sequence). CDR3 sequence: CASSQDWARRTLTDTQYF. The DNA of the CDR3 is TGTGCCAGCAGCCAAGATTGGGCACGGCGAACCCTCACAGATACGCAGTATTTT.

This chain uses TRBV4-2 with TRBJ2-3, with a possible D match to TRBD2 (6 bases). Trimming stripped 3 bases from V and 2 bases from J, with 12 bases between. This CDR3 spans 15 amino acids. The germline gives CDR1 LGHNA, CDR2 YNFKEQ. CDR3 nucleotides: TGTGCCAGCAGCCAGCCGGGACTCCTCACAGATACGCAGTATTTT. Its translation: CASSQPGLLTDTQYF.

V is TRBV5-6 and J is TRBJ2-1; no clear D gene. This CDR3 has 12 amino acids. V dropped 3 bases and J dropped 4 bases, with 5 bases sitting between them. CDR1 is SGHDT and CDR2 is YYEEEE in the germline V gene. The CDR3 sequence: CASSYSYNEQFF. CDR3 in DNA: TGTGCCAGCAGCTACTCATACAATGAGCAGTTCTTC.

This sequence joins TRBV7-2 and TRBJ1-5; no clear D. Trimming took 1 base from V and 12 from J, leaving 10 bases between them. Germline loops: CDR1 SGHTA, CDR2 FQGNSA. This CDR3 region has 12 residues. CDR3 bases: TGTGCCAGCAGCTTAGGCCACGGGTTCCAGCATTTT. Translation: CASSLGHGFQHF.